This is a list of T cell receptor beta chains from one sample in a study of blood T cell repertoires in COVID-19. The protocol was immunoSEQ multiplex PCR, while the TCRdb copy is restricted to in-frame clones and leaves out a portion. This sample has 35,000 to 45,000 clones, with approximately 90% found just once. The specimen sequenced was peripheral blood. The receptor set was obtained from a man over 45 with COVID-19, enrolled during active disease. Each CDR3 is given with its conserved first and last residue. The order of the fields is J gene, clone size, V gene, D gene, CDR3 DNA, CDR3 protein. A D gene is named only where the DNA matches it firmly. Some rows mark clone size as missing; the rest say once, few, many or name a class of expanded clone.

>TRBJ1-4|.|TRBV21-1|.
TGTGCCAGCAGCATAAGGAGTACTAATGAAAAACTGTTTTTT
CASSIRSTNEKLFF
>TRBJ1-5|.|TRBV19|.
TGTGCCAGTAGTGGGCAGGTCGGGATCCATCAGCCCCAGCATTTT
CASSGQVGIHQPQHF
>TRBJ2-7|.|TRBV9|TRBD2
TGTGCCAGCAGCAAGGACGGACTAGCGGACCACTACGAGCAGTACTTC
CASSKDGLADHYEQYF
>TRBJ1-5|.|TRBV28|.
TGTGCCAGCAGTTACCCCTTTGGGGCAGGGGATAGCAATCAGCCCCAGCATTTT
CASSYPFGAGDSNQPQHF
>TRBJ2-7|.|TRBV5-1|.
TGCGCCAGCAGCCCGGGTGGGGGGTACGAGCAGTACTTC
CASSPGGGYEQYF
>TRBJ2-7|.|TRBV2|.
TGTGCCAGCAGTGACTACCTCTACGAGCAGTACTTC
CASSDYLYEQYF
>TRBJ2-4|.|TRBV7-2|TRBD2
TGTGCCAGCACGAGGCTAGCGGGACAAAACATTCAGTACTTC
CASTRLAGQNIQYF
>TRBJ1-3|.|TRBV7-6|TRBD1
TGTGCCAGCAGCCCCAGGGACAGCTCTGGAAACACCATATATTTT
CASSPRDSSGNTIYF
>TRBJ1-5|.|TRBV5-8|.
TGTGCCAGCAGCACACCGGGACACAATCAGCCCCAGCATTTT
CASSTPGHNQPQHF
>TRBJ2-3|.|TRBV4-2|TRBD2
TGTGCCAGCAGCCCCGGGGCTAGCGGGAACACAGATACGCAGTATTTT
CASSPGASGNTDTQYF
>TRBJ2-1|.|TRBV25-1|.
TGTGCCAGCAGTGCACTTCGGGTGGGGGGTGAGCAGTTCTTC
CASSALRVGGEQFF
>TRBJ2-5|.|TRBV7-2|TRBD2
TGTGCCAGCAGCTTACTAAGCGGGAGGGCCGGGGAGACCCAGTACTTC
CASSLLSGRAGETQYF
>TRBJ1-5|.|TRBV6-2/TRBV6-3|.
TGTGCCAGCAGTTACTCACGGAGGCAGCCCCAGCATTTT
CASSYSRRQPQHF
>TRBJ2-7|.|TRBV4-1|TRBD1
TGCGCCAGCAGCCAAGACGACCGGGACAGGGACTACGAGCAGTACTTC
CASSQDDRDRDYEQYF
>TRBJ2-3|.|TRBV5-4|TRBD2
TGTGCCAGCAGCCCCGGGACTAGCGTTAGCACAGATACGCAGTATTTT
CASSPGTSVSTDTQYF
>TRBJ2-2|.|TRBV5-1|TRBD1
TGCGCCAGCAGCCGCCGGACAGGGGGGGACACCGGGGAGCTGTTTTTT
CASSRRTGGDTGELFF
>TRBJ2-7|once|TRBV7-9|TRBD1
TGTGCCAGCAGCCTGGGACAGGGCAACGAGCAGTACTTC
CASSLGQGNEQYF
>TRBJ2-1|.|TRBV18|TRBD2
TGTGCCAGCTCACCCGTAGCGGGAGGGAGCGATGAGCAGTTCTTC
CASSPVAGGSDEQFF
>TRBJ2-4|.|TRBV3-1/TRBV3-2|.
TGTGCCAGCAGCCAAGATCTGGCGGAAAACATTCAGTACTTC
CASSQDLAENIQYF
>TRBJ1-1|.|TRBV30|.
TGTGCCTGGAGTACGATAGGACAGCGGCCCTCTGAAGCTTTCTTT
CAWSTIGQRPSEAFF
>TRBJ1-5|.|TRBV28|.
TGTGCCAGCAGTTTGGGGGCGGCCCAGCCCCAGCATTTT
CASSLGAAQPQHF
>TRBJ2-1|.|TRBV6-1|.
TGTGCCAGCAGTGAAAAGCGTGGCGACAATGAGCAGTTCTTC
CASSEKRGDNEQFF
>TRBJ2-7|.|TRBV30|TRBD1
TGTGCCTGGAGTGTACTAAAGGGACAGGGCTCCTACGAGCAGTACTTC
CAWSVLKGQGSYEQYF
>TRBJ1-5|.|TRBV15|.
TGTGCCACCAGCAGAGTCACCACAGGGAACAATCAGCCCCAGCATTTT
CATSRVTTGNNQPQHF
>TRBJ2-2|once|TRBV2|TRBD2
TGTGCCAGCAGTTCGAGCGGGAGCCTAATCGGGGAGCTGTTTTTT
CASSSSGSLIGELFF
>TRBJ1-2|.|TRBV12-3/TRBV12-4|.
TGTGCCAGCAGTTTCGACCAGGGGAGTGGCTACACCTTC
CASSFDQGSGYTF
>TRBJ1-5|.|TRBV28|TRBD1
TGTGCCAGCAGTTTAGACAGGGAGGCCCAGCCCCAGCATTTT
CASSLDREAQPQHF
>TRBJ1-5|.|TRBV2|.
TGTGCCAGCAGTGAAAGCGGTCTGGGCCAGCCCCAGCATTTT
CASSESGLGQPQHF
>TRBJ2-5|.|TRBV7-7|TRBD2
TGTGCCAGCAGCCTGGGACTAGCGGGAGCAGAGACCCAGTACTTC
CASSLGLAGAETQYF
>TRBJ1-2|few|TRBV5-6|TRBD1
TGTGCCAGCAGCTCGATGACAGGGGTCGGCTATGGCTACACCTTC
CASSSMTGVGYGYTF
>TRBJ1-1|few|TRBV5-1|TRBD1
TGCGCCAGCAGCTTAGGTCGTACGGGACAGCCGAACACTGAAGCTTTCTTT
CASSLGRTGQPNTEAFF
>TRBJ2-7|.|TRBV11-3|TRBD1
TGTGCCAGCAGCTTAGTTCCCGGGACAGGGGCCTTCGGGCCCTACGAGCAGTACTTC
CASSLVPGTGAFGPYEQYF
>TRBJ1-2|few|TRBV5-1|TRBD1
TGCGCCAGCAGCTTGCGACAGGGAATTGGCTACACCTTC
CASSLRQGIGYTF
>TRBJ1-2|.|TRBV29-1|.
TGCAGCGGGGGAGACTATGGCTATGGCTACACCTTC
CSGGDYGYGYTF
>TRBJ1-2|.|TRBV4-2|TRBD1
TGTGCCAGCAGCGAAACCCGGGACAGGGGGCCCGGCTACACCTTC
CASSETRDRGPGYTF
>TRBJ1-4|.|TRBV25-1|.
TGTGCCAGCAGTGGCAGGGGAGCTGAAAAACTGTTTTTT
CASSGRGAEKLFF
>TRBJ2-7|.|TRBV6-2/TRBV6-3|.
TGTGCCAGCAGTTACGTTGGCAGATCCTACGAGCAGTACTTC
CASSYVGRSYEQYF
>TRBJ2-1|once|TRBV2|TRBD2
TGTGCCAGCAGTGAGTTGGTTAGCGGGAGGCTAAGCTCCTACAATGAGCAGTTCTTC
CASSELVSGRLSSYNEQFF
>TRBJ2-1|.|TRBV30|TRBD2
TGTGCCTGGTCCGGGACTAGCGGGAGCAATGAGCAGTTCTTC
CAWSGTSGSNEQFF
>TRBJ2-5|.|TRBV7-9|TRBD2
TGTGCCAGCAGCTTAATTGACCAACGGGGGGAAGAGACCCAGTACTTC
CASSLIDQRGEETQYF
>TRBJ2-7|.|TRBV11-3|TRBD1
TGTGCCAGCAGCTTGGGGGACAGGAGCTACGAGCAGTACTTC
CASSLGDRSYEQYF
>TRBJ2-5|.|TRBV6-5|.
TGTGCCAGCAGTTACCGGGACCAAGAGACCCAGTACTTC
CASSYRDQETQYF
>TRBJ2-5|once|TRBV3-1/TRBV3-2|TRBD2
TGTGCCAGCAGCTACTTAGCGGGAGGACGGGAGACCCAGTACTTC
CASSYLAGGRETQYF
>TRBJ2-1|once|TRBV11-2|TRBD1
TGTGCCAGCAGCCAACGGGACAGGGCCGTCCATGAGCAGTTCTTC
CASSQRDRAVHEQFF
>TRBJ2-6|.|TRBV19|.
TGTGCCAGTAGTGATCAGGGTACTGGGGCCAACGTCCTGACTTTC
CASSDQGTGANVLTF
>TRBJ2-1|.|TRBV7-9|TRBD1
TGTGCCAGCAGCTTAGCAGGGGGCGCCTTCAATGAGCAGTTCTTC
CASSLAGGAFNEQFF
>TRBJ2-5|.|TRBV4-2|TRBD2
TGTGCCAGCAGCCCCCAGATAGCGGGAGGGCAGGGGGAGACCCAGTACTTC
CASSPQIAGGQGETQYF
>TRBJ1-4|once|TRBV5-1|TRBD1
TGCGCCAGCAGCTTGTCAGGGGGGAGTGAAAAACTGTTTTTT
CASSLSGGSEKLFF
>TRBJ2-1|.|TRBV19|TRBD1
TGTGCCAGTAGTATAGGGGGGGACAGGGGTGGCAATGAGCAGTTCTTC
CASSIGGDRGGNEQFF
>TRBJ2-3|.|TRBV4-1|TRBD1
TGCGCCAGCAGCTTTGGACAGGGCATAGGGGGGGATACGCAGTATTTT
CASSFGQGIGGDTQYF
>TRBJ2-6|.|TRBV24-1|.
TGTGCCACCAGCATGAAGGAGGAAAGCTCTGGGGCCAACGTCCTGACTTTC
CATSMKEESSGANVLTF
>TRBJ2-7|once|TRBV28|TRBD2
TGTGCCAGCAGTCCTGGGACTAGCGGGAGAGTTGAGCAGTACTTC
CASSPGTSGRVEQYF
>TRBJ2-7|.|TRBV7-2|TRBD2
TGTGCCAGCAGCTTAAGACGGGTAGCGGGTTCCTACGAGCAGTACTTC
CASSLRRVAGSYEQYF
>TRBJ2-1|.|TRBV2|TRBD1
TGTGCCAGCCAGACAGGGGGGAGATACAATGAGCAGTTCTTC
CASQTGGRYNEQFF
>TRBJ2-1|once|TRBV5-1|TRBD2
TGCGCCAGCACAATAGCGGGAGTTGGCGGTGAGCAGTTCTTC
CASTIAGVGGEQFF
>TRBJ1-2|.|TRBV6-1|.
TGTGCCAGCAGTGAATGGGGGCAGGGTAATGGCTACACCTTC
CASSEWGQGNGYTF
>TRBJ1-3|.|TRBV5-1|TRBD1
TGCGCCAGCAGCTTGAACAGGGGAGCTGGAAACACCATATATTTT
CASSLNRGAGNTIYF
>TRBJ2-7|.|TRBV10-3|.
TGTGCCATCAGTGAGTCTAGGGGGGAGGGCGTCGAGCAGTACTTC
CAISESRGEGVEQYF
>TRBJ1-2|.|TRBV10-3|.
TGTGCCATCAGTGATTCGCAGACAGGTTTGTTCTATGGCTACACCTTC
CAISDSQTGLFYGYTF